This T cell receptor (beta chain) was captured in a study of control samples from healthy donors and cancer patients. Germline V lookup: CDR1 SGHKS, CDR2 YYEKEE (reference sequence). The germline V and J ends were trimmed by 1 base and 5 bases, with 13 bases remaining between them. This CDR3 contains 15 residues. There are a few counts of this clone. The assay was immunoSEQ multiplex PCR, and TCRdb's table has in-frame clones only and misses some. The sample lists more than 100,000 clones, approximately 90% occurring once. The chain employs TRBV5-5 and TRBJ1-5; no firm D call. The TCR comes from a man in his sixties with lung cancer. Sequencing used PBMCs. The CDR3 protein is CASSLSIESHQPQHF. The CDR3 bases are TGTGCCAGCAGCTTGTCAATTGAATCGCATCAGCCCCAGCATTTT.